A selection of T cell receptor beta chains follows, all from one sample in a study of glioma-infiltrating T cells after dendritic cell vaccination. Using immunoSEQ multiplex PCR, the repertoire was profiled, and TCRdb retains in-frame clones only, with some absent. The repertoire has about 65,000 clones, roughly nine tenths of them found once; the top ten carry approximately 10%. The sample consisted of blood, taken after dendritic cell vaccination. These receptors originate from a human donor with glioblastoma. The CDR3 runs from the conserved cysteine through the conserved F or W. A D gene is named only where the DNA matches it firmly. Not all rows give a size; the values are once, few, many and, for expanded clones, a class.

d_call | j_call | v_call | clone_size | cdr3_nt | cdr3_aa
TRBD1 | TRBJ1-6 | TRBV29-1 | few | TGCAGCGTTGCCGAGACAGGGGGCGGTTCACCCCTCCACTTT | CSVAETGGGSPLHF
- | TRBJ1-5 | TRBV4-2 | - | TGTGCCAGCAGCCAAGAAGGGAGACTCTATAGCAATCAGCCCCAGCATTTT | CASSQEGRLYSNQPQHF
- | TRBJ2-2 | TRBV7-9 | - | TGTGCCAGCAGCTTACATCAGGGAACGAACACCGGGGAGCTGTTTTTT | CASSLHQGTNTGELFF
- | TRBJ1-6 | TRBV30 | - | TGTGCCTGGATGGAGGGCAGAGGGAATTCACCCCTCCACTTT | CAWMEGRGNSPLHF
TRBD2 | TRBJ2-7 | TRBV9 | - | TGTGCCAGCAGCCCCCAGGGGCTAGCGGGAGGGGCGCAGTACTTC | CASSPQGLAGGAQYF
TRBD1 | TRBJ1-5 | TRBV19 | once | TGTGCCAGTACCGTCACAGGGGGTGTTAATCAGCCCCAGCATTTT | CASTVTGGVNQPQHF
TRBD1 | TRBJ1-2 | TRBV29-1 | - | TGCAGCGTTGTTCCCCTGACAGGGAGATATGGCTACACCTTC | CSVVPLTGRYGYTF
TRBD1 | TRBJ2-7 | TRBV7-2 | - | TGTGCCAGCAGCTCGTATTGGGGACAGGGCAGGAACGAGCAGTACTTC | CASSSYWGQGRNEQYF
- | TRBJ1-2 | TRBV7-2 | - | TGTGCCAGCAGCTTAATGGCGCAGGGCGGTGGCTACACCTTC | CASSLMAQGGGYTF
TRBD2 | TRBJ2-5 | TRBV10-3 | - | TGTGCCATAAATAGCGGGGGGGCCCGTGAGACCCAGTACTTC | CAINSGGARETQYF
- | TRBJ2-5 | TRBV5-1 | once | TGCGCCAGCAGCCGCTCCCCCCCGGGACAGCGGGCACAAGAGACCCAGTACTTC | CASSRSPPGQRAQETQYF
TRBD1 | TRBJ1-1 | TRBV5-1 | - | TGCGCCAGCAGCTTGGACAGGGGGAGAACTGAAGCTTTCTTT | CASSLDRGRTEAFF
TRBD2 | TRBJ2-5 | TRBV11-3 | - | TGTGCCAGCAGCTTAAAACTAGCGGGAGGTTGGGAGACCCAGTACTTC | CASSLKLAGGWETQYF
TRBD2 | TRBJ2-1 | TRBV27 | - | TGTGCCAGCAGTGCAGCTAGCGGGAGAGCCTACAATGAGCAGTTCTTC | CASSAASGRAYNEQFF
TRBD2 | TRBJ2-3 | TRBV9 | - | TGTGCCAGCACCCTTTCCGGGCTAGCGGGAGTGAGAGATACGCAGTATTTT | CASTLSGLAGVRDTQYF
- | TRBJ1-1 | TRBV7-2 | - | TGTGCCAGCAGCCCGGGGGGGGGCAAGGGATTGACTGAAGCTTTCTTT | CASSPGGGKGLTEAFF
- | TRBJ2-4 | TRBV6-5 | - | TGTGCCAGCAGTTACGGGGGGGGCGCGACCAAAAACATTCAGTACTTC | CASSYGGGATKNIQYF
- | TRBJ2-3 | TRBV15 | - | TGTGCCACCAGCGGCGTGTCGCGGGGCACAGATACGCAGTATTTT | CATSGVSRGTDTQYF
- | TRBJ2-1 | TRBV11-1 | - | TGTGCCAGCAGCCGACCGGGGGAGTGGTTCAATGAGCAGTTCTTC | CASSRPGEWFNEQFF
- | TRBJ1-1 | TRBV9 | - | TGTGCCAGCAGCGTAGGGTGGGGGACTGAGGCTTTCTTT | CASSVGWGTEAFF
TRBD1 | TRBJ1-1 | TRBV29-1 | - | TGCAGCGTTGAAGACTCGGGACAGGGCATTCAAGCTTTCTTT | CSVEDSGQGIQAFF
TRBD1 | TRBJ2-7 | TRBV9 | - | TGTGCCAGCAGCCCCGGAGGACAGGGAGGATACGAGCAGTACTTC | CASSPGGQGGYEQYF
- | TRBJ2-3 | TRBV2 | - | TGTGCCAGCGGCGAAGGGGCCCTCGATACGCAGTATTTT | CASGEGALDTQYF
- | TRBJ2-7 | TRBV9 | - | TGTGCCAGCAGCGTAGCCCAGCGGACCTACGAGCAGTACTTC | CASSVAQRTYEQYF
TRBD1 | TRBJ1-5 | TRBV19 | - | TGTGCCAGTAGACCGGACAGGGGGCATCAGCCCCAGCATTTT | CASRPDRGHQPQHF
- | TRBJ2-1 | TRBV7-9 | - | TGTGCCAGCAGCTTAGCCGGGGTCCCCCCCCCTGAGCAGTTCTTC | CASSLAGVPPPEQFF
TRBD1 | TRBJ2-5 | TRBV29-1 | few | TGCGCCGGGCAGGGGGATCGGACCCAGTACTTC | CAGQGDRTQYF
- | TRBJ1-3 | TRBV27 | - | TGTGCCAGCAGTCAACAGACAGGCTCTGGAAACACCATATATTTT | CASSQQTGSGNTIYF
TRBD1 | TRBJ1-2 | TRBV4-1 | - | TGCGCCAGCAGCCAAGTCTATCGAGGGGGCGACTATGGCTACACCTTC | CASSQVYRGGDYGYTF
- | TRBJ1-2 | TRBV4-3 | - | TGCGCCAGCAGCCAAGAGACGGGTGGCTATGGCTACACCTTC | CASSQETGGYGYTF
- | TRBJ1-1 | TRBV30 | - | TGTGCCTGGACCGCACCGGGTCAGCAGAACACTGAAGCTTTCTTT | CAWTAPGQQNTEAFF
TRBD2 | TRBJ2-2 | TRBV19 | - | TGTGCCACTAGCGGGATGGGGGAGCTGTTTTTT | CATSGMGELFF
- | TRBJ2-2 | TRBV30 | few | TGTGCCTGGACCGGGAGTAACACCGGGGAGCTGTTTTTT | CAWTGSNTGELFF
TRBD1 | TRBJ1-6 | TRBV6-5 | - | TGTGCCAGCAGACGAGGGACAGCTAATTCACCCCTCCACTTT | CASRRGTANSPLHF
TRBD1 | TRBJ1-2 | TRBV14 | - | TGTGCCAGCAGCCAAGTATTGGGACAGGCATATGGCTACACCTTC | CASSQVLGQAYGYTF
TRBD1 | TRBJ1-2 | TRBV27 | - | TGTGCCAGTTCCGGGACAGGGCCCTATGGCTACACCTTC | CASSGTGPYGYTF
- | TRBJ2-7 | TRBV5-1 | - | TGCGCCAGCAGCTTGGGGGGCCTAGGAAGCGAGCAGTACTTC | CASSLGGLGSEQYF
TRBD2 | TRBJ2-3 | TRBV7-2 | - | TGTGCCAGCAGTTACACTAGCGGGAGCACAGATACGCAGTATTTT | CASSYTSGSTDTQYF
TRBD1 | TRBJ1-1 | TRBV11-2 | - | TGTGCCACCGACAGGGGGCCTGAAGCTTTCTTT | CATDRGPEAFF
TRBD1 | TRBJ2-7 | TRBV7-9 | - | TGTGCCAGCAGCTCGACAGGGGGCAGGTACGAGCAGTACTTC | CASSSTGGRYEQYF
TRBD2 | TRBJ2-1 | TRBV5-1 | - | TGCGCCAGCAGCTTCACTAGCGGCTACAATGAGCAGTTCTTC | CASSFTSGYNEQFF
TRBD2 | TRBJ2-7 | TRBV7-8 | few | TGTGCCAGCAGCCCCCTGACTAGCGGGAGCGTGGAGCAGTACTTC | CASSPLTSGSVEQYF
TRBD1 | TRBJ1-3 | TRBV30 | - | TGTGCCTGGAGGGCCCCGGGACAGGGGGGTTTGAGTGGAAACACCATATATTTT | CAWRAPGQGGLSGNTIYF
TRBD2 | TRBJ2-1 | TRBV25-1 | - | TGTGCCAGCAGCGCCCTCGGCGGGAGCTCCTACAATGAGCAGTTCTTC | CASSALGGSSYNEQFF
- | TRBJ2-7 | TRBV7-2 | once | TGTGCCAGCAGCTTAACAGAATACGAGCAGTACTTC | CASSLTEYEQYF
- | TRBJ2-7 | TRBV15 | once | TGTGCCACCGGCGAGGAGTTCGGCGAGCAGTACTTC | CATGEEFGEQYF
TRBD1 | TRBJ2-3 | TRBV11-3 | - | TGTGCCAGCAGCTACGGGGACAGCCCCACAGATACGCAGTATTTT | CASSYGDSPTDTQYF
- | TRBJ1-5 | TRBV19 | few | TGTGCCAGCAGACTAACAGGGACGGGTCAGCCCCAGCATTTT | CASRLTGTGQPQHF
- | TRBJ1-3 | TRBV27 | - | TGTGCCAGCTCCTCCAGGGGTTCAAACACCATATATTTT | CASSSRGSNTIYF
- | TRBJ2-1 | TRBV11-2 | - | TGTGCCAGCAGCTTCTCCACCCTGGCAGGGACCTACAATGAGCAGTTCTTC | CASSFSTLAGTYNEQFF
TRBD1 | TRBJ2-7 | TRBV30 | - | TGTGCCTGGAGACGACCGGGACAGGGGTACGAGCAGTACTTC | CAWRRPGQGYEQYF
TRBD1 | TRBJ1-5 | TRBV30 | - | TGTGCCTGGAGTCTAAAAACAGGGGTGGGTCAGCCCCAGCATTTT | CAWSLKTGVGQPQHF
TRBD1 | TRBJ1-5 | TRBV10-3 | - | TGTGCCATCAGTGACTCAACAAGGGGGCGAGACAATCAGCCCCAGCATTTT | CAISDSTRGRDNQPQHF
- | TRBJ2-7 | TRBV30 | - | TGTGCCTGGAGCGATGGAGGCTACGAGCAGTACTTC | CAWSDGGYEQYF
TRBD1 | TRBJ1-2 | TRBV30 | - | TGTGCCTGGGCCGGACAGGGGCTACGTTCGGACTATGGCTACACCTTC | CAWAGQGLRSDYGYTF